This passage covers 21 T cell receptor beta chains from one sample sequenced in a study of T-cell memory formation after mild COVID-19. TCRdb re-called the 5' RACE reads with MiXCR, one entry per CDR3 protein. This table holds under 400,000 distinct CDR3 sequences, more than 20% found once. Sequenced input: PBMCs or a T cell subset sorted from them (not recorded which). These receptors were obtained from an adult woman who had mild COVID-19 (a few samples of this study predate the infection). Cell type and time point are not known.

This clonotype was detected only a few times. This chain links TRBV29-1 with TRBJ1-1; D gene uncertain. This CDR3 contains 11 residues. Trimming pared 1 base from V and 6 bases from J, leaving 6 bases between. Germline CDR1 is SQVTM and CDR2 is ANQGSEA. The CDR3 spells CSVEVGPEAFF. The CDR3 DNA sequence: TGCAGCGTTGAAGTCGGCCCTGAAGCTTTCTTT.

The J gene is TRBJ2-5, the V gene TRBV7-2; unclear D gene. Trimming took off 2 bases at V and 1 base at J, with 14 bases between the two ends. This CDR3 has 16 residues. CDR1 is SGHTA and CDR2 is FQGNSA in the germline V gene. This CDR3 is CASSLSAGRTQETQYF. CDR3 nucleotide sequence: TGTGCCAGCAGCTTATCGGCAGGTCGAACCCAAGAGACCCAGTACTTC. Full variable domain (missing parts from reference TRBV7-2 and TRBJ2-5): GAGVSQSPSNKVTEKGKDVELRCDPISGHTALYWYRQSLGQGLEFLIYFQGNSAPDKSGLPSDRFSAERTGGSVSTLTIQRTQQEDSAVYLCASSLSAGRTQETQYFGPGTRLLVL.

The rearrangement links TRBV20-1 to TRBJ2-3; D remains ambiguous. Per germline, CDR1 DFQATT and CDR2 SNEGSKA (reference sequence). Trimming pared 1 base from V and 2 bases from J, leaving 10 bases between. CDR3 length equals 14 residues. In DNA, the CDR3 is TGCAGTGCTAGAGTAGAGCCCTCCACAGATACGCAGTATTTT. Amino acids: CSARVEPSTDTQYF.

The chain links TRBV11-3 to TRBJ2-1, with D perhaps being TRBD1 or TRBD2 (6 bases each). The CDR3 has 14 amino acids. Looked up from germline, CDR1 is SGHNT and CDR2 is YENEEA. Trimming took off 2 bases at V and 7 bases at J, with 12 bases between the two ends. CDR3 DNA sequence: TGTGCCAGCAGCTTACTGAGGGGGAGGAATGAGCAGTTCTTC. Translated: CASSLLRGRNEQFF.

The rearrangement links TRBV5-1 to TRBJ1-3; maybe TRBD1 (6 bases). The ends were cut back, 4 bases at V and 4 bases at J, with 18 bases in the middle. CDR3 length: 16 amino acids. CDR1 and CDR2 (germline): SGHRS, YFSETQ. The CDR3 region is CASSLLTGTKGNTIYF. As DNA, the CDR3 is TGCGCCAGCAGCCTTCTTACCGGGACAAAGGGAAACACCATATATTTT. Variable domain in full (rest from reference TRBV5-1 and TRBJ1-3): KAGVTQTPRYLIKTRGQQVTLSCSPISGHRSVSWYQQTPGQGLQFLFEYFSETQRNKGNFPGRFSGRQFSNSRSEMNVSTLELGDSALYLCASSLLTGTKGNTIYFGEGSWLTVV.

The chain couples TRBV15 to TRBJ1-6, with 7 bases matching TRBD1. With 1 base clipped from V and 7 bases from J, the junction kept 4 bases outside the gene matches. The CDR3 loop spans 15 amino acids. CDR1 is LNHNV, CDR2 YYDKDF, per germline (reference sequence). Here the CDR3 reads CATSRVVRGNSPLHF. The CDR3 DNA reads as TGTGCCACCAGCAGAGTAGTCAGGGGGAATTCACCCCTCCACTTT.

The chain recombines TRBV5-1 with TRBJ1-4; TRBD1 aligns across 7 bases. The CDR3 is 16 amino acids. The J segment lost 3 bases and the V segment lost 0 bases, leaving 5 bases of the junction unmatched. Germline V CDR1 and CDR2: SGHRS, YFSETQ. The CDR3 here is CASSLGDRVANEKLFF. CDR3 nucleotide sequence: TGCGCCAGCAGCTTGGGCGACAGGGTAGCTAATGAAAAACTGTTTTTT.

This chain joins TRBV5-1 and TRBJ2-5, with D possibly being TRBD1 or TRBD2 (5 bases each). This CDR3 has 16 residues. CDR1 and CDR2 (germline): SGHRS, YFSETQ. Deletions cut 0 bases from V and 2 bases from J, with 14 bases between. The CDR3 region has the DNA TGCGCCAGCAGCTTGGGAGGGGCGGGCATTCAAGAGACCCAGTACTTC. It yields the protein CASSLGGAGIQETQYF.

The chain joins TRBV6-5 to TRBJ1-5, with TRBD1 as a possible D gene (6 bases). This CDR3 contains 18 residues. With 6 bases removed from V and 0 bases from J, the gap between germline ends came to 21 bases. The V gene's germline CDR1 is MNHEY and CDR2 SVGAGI. CDR3 in amino acids: CASRRGYRVTYSNQPQHF. CDR3 bases: TGTGCCAGCAGGAGGGGGTACAGGGTCACCTATAGCAATCAGCCCCAGCATTTT.

Only one count was recorded for this clonotype. This chain uses TRBV2 with TRBJ1-2; D uncertain. Between the trimmed V and J ends, which lost 1 base and 2 bases, there was a span of 11 bases. The CDR3 is 15 amino acids. The germline V gene encodes CDR1 SNHLY and CDR2 FYNNEI. The CDR3 sequence is CASSEGETRNYGYTF. The CDR3 region has the DNA TGTGCCAGCAGTGAAGGGGAGACAAGAAACTATGGCTACACCTTC.

In its sample, this clonotype was seen once. The chain has TRBV20-1 and TRBJ2-4, with 11 positions matching TRBD1. This CDR3 region has 15 residues. The germline V gene encodes CDR1 DFQATT and CDR2 SNEGSKA (reference sequence). J was trimmed by 6 bases and V by 3 bases; bases with no gene match: 7. The CDR3 loop is CSASKGQGAGNIQYF. DNA of the CDR3: TGCAGTGCTAGTAAAGGACAGGGGGCGGGAAACATTCAGTACTTC.

This clonotype was observed a few times. The rearrangement links TRBV7-2 to TRBJ2-4, with 13 positions matching TRBD2. The CDR3 is 18 amino acids. Per germline, CDR1 SGHTA and CDR2 FQGNSA. Germline trimming cut 1 base from V and 3 bases from J; bases unmatched to any gene: 6. In DNA form, the CDR3 reads TGTGCCAGCAGCTTAGGAGGGACTAGCGGGAAAGGCAAAAACATTCAGTACTTC. Translation gives CASSLGGTSGKGKNIQYF.

DNA of the CDR3: TGCAGCGTGCGAGGACTAGCGGGAGGCCTCTACGAGCAGTACTTC. It encodes CSVRGLAGGLYEQYF. The V and J genes are TRBV29-1 and TRBJ2-7, with 14 nucleotides matching TRBD2. The V segment lost 6 bases and the J segment 3 bases; nucleotides outside the gene matches: 7. Germline V gene sequence: CDR1 SQVTM, CDR2 ANQGSEA. This CDR3 spans 15 amino acids.

This clonotype was seen a single time. The chain employs TRBV9 and TRBJ2-7, with 9 positions matching TRBD1. The V gene's germline CDR1 is SGDLS and CDR2 YYNGEE. The CDR3 spans 13 residues. Trimming cost V 7 bases and J 4 bases; bases outside gene matches: 6. CDR3 DNA: TGTGCCAGCGGGACAGGGATAACGTACGAGCAGTACTTC. Protein product: CASGTGITYEQYF.

This clonotype came up a few times. The J gene is TRBJ2-3, the V gene TRBV7-2; D possibly corresponds to TRBD1 (5 bases). The germline V gene has CDR1 SGHTA and CDR2 FQGNSA. The length of the CDR3 is 17 residues. The V end lost 5 bases, the J end lost 1 base, and 19 bases lay between the germline ends. This CDR3 is CASSHAPLGQGTDTQYF. CDR3 bases: TGTGCCAGCAGCCACGCTCCCCTGGGGCAGGGCACAGATACGCAGTATTTT.

This clonotype was seen a few times. The CDR3 loop reads CASSLDGVASSYEQYF. CDR3 in DNA: TGCGCCAGCAGCTTGGACGGGGTCGCCTCCTCCTACGAGCAGTACTTC. The chain employs TRBV5-1 and TRBJ2-7; maybe TRBD2 (5 bases). The CDR3 totals 16 residues. Germline lookup yields CDR1 SGHRS and CDR2 YFSETQ. The V end was cut by 0 bases, the J end by 0 bases, with 13 bases between.

A few counts support this clonotype. V is TRBV30 and J is TRBJ2-1; maybe TRBD2 (6 bases). V was trimmed by 3 bases and J by 6 bases, leaving 12 bases between them. Germline CDR1 and CDR2: GTSNPN and SVGIG (reference sequence). This CDR3 is 13 amino acids long. The CDR3 DNA follows: TGTGCCTGGAGGCCGGGAGTTCGCAATGAGCAGTTCTTC. It yields the protein CAWRPGVRNEQFF.

This clonotype has only a few counts. The chain recombines TRBV6-2 or TRBV6-3 with TRBJ2-3, with 13 bases lining up with TRBD2. Germline CDR1 and CDR2: MNHEY and SVGEGT. This CDR3 spans 18 amino acids. After removal of 6 bases from V and 1 base from J, the junction contained 10 bases not matched to a gene. CDR3 loop: CASSPGLAGAPRTDTQYF. The CDR3 nucleotides are TGTGCCAGCAGCCCCGGACTAGCGGGAGCTCCCCGCACAGATACGCAGTATTTT.

The table lists this clonotype with a few counts. CDR3 nucleotides: TGTGCCAGCAGCAAAGGGGGGACCGAGGCAGCTTTCTTT. This encodes CASSKGGTEAAFF. The rearrangement joins TRBV7-3 to TRBJ1-1, with D perhaps matching TRBD1 (6 bases). The CDR3 contains 13 residues. The germline V gene has CDR1 SGHTA and CDR2 FQGTGA. The V and J ends lost 5 bases and 10 bases respectively, with 17 bases between them.

The rearrangement uses TRBV19 and TRBJ2-2; 11 bases line up with TRBD2. V was pared by 5 bases and J by 6 bases, with 8 bases of the junction left unmatched. The CDR3 consists of 16 residues. Germline V gene lookup returns CDR1 LNHDA and CDR2 SQIVND (reference sequence). CDR3 protein: CASSFTSGSGAGELFF. The CDR3 DNA sequence: TGTGCCAGTAGTTTTACTAGCGGGAGCGGAGCCGGGGAGCTGTTTTTT.

The chain combines TRBV30 with TRBJ1-2, with D uncertain. The V gene's germline CDR1 is GTSNPN and CDR2 SVGIG (reference sequence). This CDR3 comprises 13 residues. Trimming cost V 4 bases and J 0 bases, with 9 bases left between them. For the CDR3, the DNA is TGTGCCTGGACGGTAACCGCTAACTATGGCTACACCTTC. As protein: CAWTVTANYGYTF.